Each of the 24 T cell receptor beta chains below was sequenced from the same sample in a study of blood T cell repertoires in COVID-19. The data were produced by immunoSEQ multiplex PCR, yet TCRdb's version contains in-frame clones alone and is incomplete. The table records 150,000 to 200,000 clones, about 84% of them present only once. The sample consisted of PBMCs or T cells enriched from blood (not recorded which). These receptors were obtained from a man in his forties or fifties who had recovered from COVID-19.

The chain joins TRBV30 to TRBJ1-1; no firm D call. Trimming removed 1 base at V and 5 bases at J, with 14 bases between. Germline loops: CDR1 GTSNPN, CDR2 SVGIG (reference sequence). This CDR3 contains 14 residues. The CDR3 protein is CAWSASWRATEAFF. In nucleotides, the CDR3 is TGTGCCTGGAGTGCTAGCTGGAGGGCTACTGAAGCTTTCTTT.

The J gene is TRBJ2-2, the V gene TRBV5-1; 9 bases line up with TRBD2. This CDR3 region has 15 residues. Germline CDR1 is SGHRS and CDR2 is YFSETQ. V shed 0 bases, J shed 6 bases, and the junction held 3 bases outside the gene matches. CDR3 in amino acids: CASSLASGEAGELFF. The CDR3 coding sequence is TGCGCCAGCAGCTTGGCTAGCGGGGAAGCCGGGGAGCTGTTTTTT.

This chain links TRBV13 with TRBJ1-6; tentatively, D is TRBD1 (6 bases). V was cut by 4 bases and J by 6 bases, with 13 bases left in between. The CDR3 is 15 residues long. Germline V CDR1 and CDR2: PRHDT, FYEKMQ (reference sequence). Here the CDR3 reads CASSSHRDRNSPLHF. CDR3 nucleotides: TGTGCCAGCAGCTCCCACAGGGATCGTAATTCACCCCTCCACTTT.

The CDR3, as DNA: TGTGCCAGCAGCAGAGACCGGGTCCGAACGTCACCCCTCCACTTT. Its protein product is CASSRDRVRTSPLHF. The chain employs TRBV7-9 and TRBJ1-6; D is unresolved. The CDR3 loop spans 15 amino acids. Trimming took 5 bases from V and 10 from J, leaving 18 bases between them. Germline V lookup: CDR1 SEHNR, CDR2 FQNEAQ (reference sequence).

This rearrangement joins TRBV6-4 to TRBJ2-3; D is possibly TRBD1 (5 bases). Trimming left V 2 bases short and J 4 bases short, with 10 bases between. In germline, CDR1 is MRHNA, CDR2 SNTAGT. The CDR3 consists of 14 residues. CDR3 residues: CASSDGQGADTQYF. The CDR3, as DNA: TGTGCCAGCAGTGACGGGCAGGGCGCAGATACGCAGTATTTT.

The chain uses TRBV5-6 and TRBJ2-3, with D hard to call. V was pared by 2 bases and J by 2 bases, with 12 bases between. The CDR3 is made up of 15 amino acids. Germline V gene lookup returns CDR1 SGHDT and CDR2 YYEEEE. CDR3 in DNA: TGTGCCAGCAGCTTTACAGCTAAACCCACAGATACGCAGTATTTT. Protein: CASSFTAKPTDTQYF.

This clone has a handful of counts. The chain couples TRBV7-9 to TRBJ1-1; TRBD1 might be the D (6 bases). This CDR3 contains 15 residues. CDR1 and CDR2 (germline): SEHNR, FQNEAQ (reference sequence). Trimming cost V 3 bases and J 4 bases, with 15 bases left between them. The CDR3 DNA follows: TGTGCCAGCAGCTTTTCGGGGGGCTCATTCACTGAAGCTTTCTTT. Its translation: CASSFSGGSFTEAFF.

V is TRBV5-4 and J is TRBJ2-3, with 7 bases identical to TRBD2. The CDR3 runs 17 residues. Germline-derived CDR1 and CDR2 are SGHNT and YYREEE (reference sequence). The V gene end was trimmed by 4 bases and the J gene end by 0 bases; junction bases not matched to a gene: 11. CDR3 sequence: CASSDPERGGSTDTQYF. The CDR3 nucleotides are TGTGCCAGCAGCGACCCGGAGCGGGGTGGGAGCACAGATACGCAGTATTTT.

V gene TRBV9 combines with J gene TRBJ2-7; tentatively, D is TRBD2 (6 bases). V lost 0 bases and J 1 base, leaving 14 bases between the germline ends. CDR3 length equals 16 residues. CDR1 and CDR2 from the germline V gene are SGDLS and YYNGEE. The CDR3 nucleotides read TGTGCCAGCAGCGTAGTCGGGACTTGGTTATCCTACGAGCAGTACGTC. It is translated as CASSVVGTWLSYEQYV.

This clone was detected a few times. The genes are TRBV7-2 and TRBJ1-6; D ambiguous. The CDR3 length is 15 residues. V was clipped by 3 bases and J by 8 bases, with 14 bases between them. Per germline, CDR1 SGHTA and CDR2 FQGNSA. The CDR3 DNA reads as TGTGCCAGCAGCTTTCTTAGCCCCTGGGATTCACCCCTCCACTTT. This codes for CASSFLSPWDSPLHF.

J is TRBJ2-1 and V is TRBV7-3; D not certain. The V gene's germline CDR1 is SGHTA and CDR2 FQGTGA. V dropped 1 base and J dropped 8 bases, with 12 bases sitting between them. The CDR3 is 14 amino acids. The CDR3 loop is CASSLRPLLDEQFF. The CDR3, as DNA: TGTGCCAGCAGCTTAAGGCCCCTCCTCGATGAGCAGTTCTTC.

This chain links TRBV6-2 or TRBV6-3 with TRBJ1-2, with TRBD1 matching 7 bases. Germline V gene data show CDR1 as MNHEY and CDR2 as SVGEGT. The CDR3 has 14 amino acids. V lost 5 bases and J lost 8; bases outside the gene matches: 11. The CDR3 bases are TGTGCCAGCAGTATATCCGGGACAGACCACGGCTACACCTTC. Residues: CASSISGTDHGYTF.

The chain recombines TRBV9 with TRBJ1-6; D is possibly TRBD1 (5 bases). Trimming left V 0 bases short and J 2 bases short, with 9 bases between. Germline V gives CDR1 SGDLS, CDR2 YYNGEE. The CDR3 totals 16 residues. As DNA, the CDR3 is TGTGCCAGCAGCGTAGGGCGGGACCCCTATAATTCACCCCTCCACTTT. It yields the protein CASSVGRDPYNSPLHF. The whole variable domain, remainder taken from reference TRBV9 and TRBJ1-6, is DSGVTQTPKHLITATGQRVTLRCSPRSGDLSVYWYQQSLDQGLQFLIQYYNGEERAKGNILERFSAQQFPDLHSELNLSSLELGDSALYFCASSVGRDPYNSPLHFGNGTRLTVT.

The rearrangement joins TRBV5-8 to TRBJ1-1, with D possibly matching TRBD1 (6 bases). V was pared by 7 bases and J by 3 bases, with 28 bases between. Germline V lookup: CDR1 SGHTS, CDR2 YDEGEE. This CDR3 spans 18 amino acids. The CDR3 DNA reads TGTGCCAGCTGCCCACTCGCGGGGGCCACTATTAAATACACTGAAGCTTTCTTT. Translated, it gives CASCPLAGATIKYTEAFF.

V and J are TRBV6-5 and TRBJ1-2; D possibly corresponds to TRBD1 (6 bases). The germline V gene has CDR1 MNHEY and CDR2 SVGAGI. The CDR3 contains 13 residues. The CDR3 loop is CAIPPRGAYGYTF. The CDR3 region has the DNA TGTGCAATCCCCCCTCGGGGGGCCTATGGCTACACCTTC.

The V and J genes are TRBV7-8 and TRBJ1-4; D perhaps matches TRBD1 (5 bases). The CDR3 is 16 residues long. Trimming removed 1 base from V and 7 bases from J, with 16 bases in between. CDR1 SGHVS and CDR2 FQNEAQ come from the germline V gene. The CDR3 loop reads CASSLGFVGGGEKLFF. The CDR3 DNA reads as TGTGCCAGCAGCTTAGGTTTCGTGGGGGGTGGTGAAAAACTGTTTTTT. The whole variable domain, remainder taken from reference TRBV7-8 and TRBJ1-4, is GAGVSQSPRYKVAKRGQDVALRCDPISGHVSLFWYQQALGQGPEFLTYFQNEAQLDKSGLPSDRFFAERPEGSVSTLKIQRTQQEDSAVYLCASSLGFVGGGEKLFFGSGTQLSVL.

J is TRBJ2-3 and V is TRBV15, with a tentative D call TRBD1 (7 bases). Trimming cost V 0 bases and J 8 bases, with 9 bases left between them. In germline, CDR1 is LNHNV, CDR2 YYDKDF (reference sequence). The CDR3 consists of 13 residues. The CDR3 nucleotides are TGTGCCACCAGCAGAGACCAGGGGGGTACGCAGTATTTT. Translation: CATSRDQGGTQYF.

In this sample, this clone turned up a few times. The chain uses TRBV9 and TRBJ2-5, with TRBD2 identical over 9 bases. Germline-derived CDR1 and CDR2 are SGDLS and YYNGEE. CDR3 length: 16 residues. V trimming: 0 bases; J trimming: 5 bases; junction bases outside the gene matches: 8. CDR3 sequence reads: CASSVDERGVRETQYF. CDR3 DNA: TGTGCCAGCAGCGTAGATGAGCGGGGGGTCCGCGAGACCCAGTACTTC.

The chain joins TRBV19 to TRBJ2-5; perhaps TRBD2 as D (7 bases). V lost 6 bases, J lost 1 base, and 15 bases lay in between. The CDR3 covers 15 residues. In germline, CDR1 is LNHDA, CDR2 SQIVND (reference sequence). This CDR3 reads CASSLIGGAQETQYF. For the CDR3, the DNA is TGTGCCAGTAGCCTGATAGGGGGGGCCCAAGAGACCCAGTACTTC.

CDR3 region: CASSPYMADEAYGYTF. DNA for the CDR3: TGTGCCAGCTCACCATACATGGCGGATGAAGCGTATGGCTACACCTTC. This chain uses TRBV18 with TRBJ1-2, with D unresolved. V was shortened by 2 bases and J by 5 bases, with 18 bases between the two germline ends. The CDR3 runs to 16 residues. Germline V CDR1 and CDR2: KGHSH, LQKENI.

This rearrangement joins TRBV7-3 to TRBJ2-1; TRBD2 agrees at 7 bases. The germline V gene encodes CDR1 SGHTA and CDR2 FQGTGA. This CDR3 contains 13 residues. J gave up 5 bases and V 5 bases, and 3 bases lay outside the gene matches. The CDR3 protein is CASSTRGDNEQFF. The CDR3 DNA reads TGTGCCAGCAGCACCCGGGGGGACAATGAGCAGTTCTTC.

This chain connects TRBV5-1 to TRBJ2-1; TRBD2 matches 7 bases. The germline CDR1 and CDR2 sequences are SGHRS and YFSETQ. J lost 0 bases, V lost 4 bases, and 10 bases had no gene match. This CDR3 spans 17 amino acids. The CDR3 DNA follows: TGCGCCAGCAGCCCAGGGAGGGGACCGAGCTCCTACAATGAGCAGTTCTTC. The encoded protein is CASSPGRGPSSYNEQFF.

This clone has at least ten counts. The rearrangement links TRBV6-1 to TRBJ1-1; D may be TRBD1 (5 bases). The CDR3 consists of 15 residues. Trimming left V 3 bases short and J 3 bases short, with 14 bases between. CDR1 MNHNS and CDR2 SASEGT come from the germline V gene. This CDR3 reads CASSETWGSDTEAFF. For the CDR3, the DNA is TGTGCCAGCAGTGAGACGTGGGGCTCGGACACTGAAGCTTTCTTT.

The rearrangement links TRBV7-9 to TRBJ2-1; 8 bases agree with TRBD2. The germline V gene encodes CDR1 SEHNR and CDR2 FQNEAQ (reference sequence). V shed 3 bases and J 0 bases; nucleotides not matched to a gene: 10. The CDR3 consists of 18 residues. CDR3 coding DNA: TGTGCCAGCAGCTTCCATCGCGGGGGGCTGAGCTCCTACAATGAGCAGTTCTTC. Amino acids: CASSFHRGGLSSYNEQFF.